The T cell receptor beta chain under discussion was sequenced for a study of blood T cell repertoires in COVID-19 (dated by TCRdb to 2018 to 2020). Describing the broader study: Samples covering the acute and convalescent phases of COVID-19 were provided by collaborators in the United States, Italy and Spain. The prospective study material was composed of cDNA or gDNA derived from T cells, B-cell-depleted T cells, or PBMCs. Subjects who had been exposed to COVID-19, were actively infected with it, or had recovered from it provided the deeply sampled blood TCRbeta repertoires that made up the dataset. A freely available public database, intended as a resource for researchers studying the immune response to SARS-CoV-2, is where the repertoires were released. The samples were drawn from the first 160 participants of the ongoing ImmuneRACE study and from over a thousand subjects provided by 6 global collaborators. Sample metadata almost always included a de-identified subject ID, COVID-19 status, age in years and sex. Where available, HLA class I and class II types were obtained from metadata supplied by the sample provider rather than from assay-based typing. Results and caveats for the whole study, not just this receptor: The quantity of clinical and demographic metadata differed by source and by participant and was supplied without curation.

Trimmed from V: 6 bases; trimmed from J: 6 bases; junction bases lacking a gene match: 11. Based on the germline V gene, the CDR1 and CDR2 sequences are MDHEN and SYDVKM. The CDR3 starts with the cysteine, ends with the phenylalanine, and has 17 residues. Solely the CDR3 DNA is kept, with 51 bases framed from the first base. To note about this clone: It has no known antigen specificity. Qualities for individual bases were not recorded, and no much larger clone is one base off.

In Seattle, one collaborating source enrolled patients while the infection was active and tracked those patients longitudinally over the course of disease. Collaborating institutions collected whole blood in K2EDTA tubes following their own protocols. For TCRbeta analysis, collaborators shipped samples as frozen whole blood, isolated PBMCs, or DNA extracted from either of those sample types. TCRbeta CDR3 regions were amplified from genomic DNA by means of the immunoSEQ Assay, a bias-controlled multiplex PCR. Concerning the study's data processing: The number of nucleated cells in each sample was estimated from the amplification of reference gene primers within the assay. Sequence reads were collapsed and filtered to measure the absolute abundance of every unique TCRbeta CDR3 rearrangement. For each sample, productive Simpson clonality was calculated as the square root of Simpson's diversity index across productive rearrangements. Drawn from immuneACCESS, this table holds only the in-frame rearrangements with V and J called that TCRdb kept. Clones are partly lost; checked studies trace under half to an unresolved V gene and leave the rest unexplained. The DNA gave D and trimming, while V, J and clone size come from that table. A total of 400,000 to 450,000 clones appear in this sample, around 89% of them only once. About 1.4% of the sample comes from the top ten.

The origin of this receptor is a woman aged 40 to 49 with COVID-19, enrolled during active disease. Source material: peripheral blood. The V gene is TRBV28 and the J gene is TRBJ2-1; 13 bases in between match TRBD2. The CDR3: CASRNPPGTSGINEQFF. The base sequence is TGTGCCAGCAGGAACCCCCCCGGGACTAGCGGGATCAATGAGCAGTTCTTC.